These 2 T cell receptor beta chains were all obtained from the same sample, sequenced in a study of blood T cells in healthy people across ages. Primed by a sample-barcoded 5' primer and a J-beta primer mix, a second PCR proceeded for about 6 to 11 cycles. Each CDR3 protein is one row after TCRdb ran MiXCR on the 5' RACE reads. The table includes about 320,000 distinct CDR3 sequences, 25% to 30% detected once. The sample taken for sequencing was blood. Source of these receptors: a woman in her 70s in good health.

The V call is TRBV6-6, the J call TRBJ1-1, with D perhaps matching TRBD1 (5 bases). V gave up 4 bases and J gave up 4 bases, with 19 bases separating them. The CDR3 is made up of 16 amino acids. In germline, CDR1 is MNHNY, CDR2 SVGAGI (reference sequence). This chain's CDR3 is CASSFSQSGGGTEAFF. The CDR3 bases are TGTGCCAGCAGTTTCTCTCAGAGCGGGGGGGGCACTGAAGCTTTCTTT.

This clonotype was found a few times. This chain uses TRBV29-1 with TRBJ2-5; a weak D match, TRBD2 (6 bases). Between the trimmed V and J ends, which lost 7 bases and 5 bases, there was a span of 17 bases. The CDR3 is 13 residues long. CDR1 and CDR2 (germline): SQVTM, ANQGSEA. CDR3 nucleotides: TGCAGCGGTGATCCGACTAGTTCGGAGACCCAGTACTTC. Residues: CSGDPTSSETQYF.